These 27 T cell receptor beta chains were sequenced from one sample in a study of blood T cells in healthy people across ages. Together with a sample-barcoded 5' primer, a J-beta primer mix was included in a second PCR lasting roughly 6 to 12 cycles. Using its own MiXCR run on the 5' RACE reads, TCRdb lists one record per CDR3 protein. The data contain about 670,000 distinct CDR3 sequences, around 38% of them singletons. The source material was blood. The receptors were gathered from a man older than 75 in good health.

The sample holds many counts of this clonotype. J is TRBJ2-1 and V is TRBV6-5; D uncertain. The CDR3 is 14 residues long. CDR1 and CDR2 from the germline V gene are MNHEY and SVGAGI. Between the trimmed V and J ends, which lost 2 bases and 0 bases, there was a span of 5 bases. This CDR3 is CASSYLSSYNEQFF. In DNA, the CDR3 is TGTGCCAGCAGTTACCTCAGCTCCTACAATGAGCAGTTCTTC.

About this clonotype itself: A read error may explain this, as a much larger clone is one base away. The V call is TRBV7-9, the J call TRBJ2-1, with 7 bases that match TRBD2. Gene TRBJ2-7 matches the end of the DNA better, so the J call may be wrong. The CDR3 covers 18 residues. Looked up from germline, CDR1 is SEHNR and CDR2 is FQNEAQ (reference sequence). This chain's CDR3 is CASSLLGGAGAPNNEQYF. The CDR3 DNA reads TGTGCCAGCAGCTTGCTCGGCGGGGCGGGAGCTCCCAACAATGAGCAGTACTTC.

The CDR3 is CASSHFQGSSGRAAYNEQFF. The DNA for the CDR3 is TGTGCCAGCAGCCATTTTCAAGGTTCCAGCGGGAGGGCCGCCTACAATGAGCAGTTCTTC. This chain uses TRBV4-2 with TRBJ2-1, with 10 bases aligning to TRBD2. Germline trimming cut 3 bases from V and 2 bases from J; bases unmatched to any gene: 16. The CDR3 length is 20 residues. Germline CDR1 reads LGHNA; CDR2 reads YNFKEQ.

V is TRBV19 and J is TRBJ2-5, with 8 nucleotides matching TRBD1. Germline values: CDR1 LNHDA, CDR2 SQIVND (reference sequence). V gave up 6 bases and J gave up 5 bases; unmatched junction bases: 5. The CDR3 is 13 residues long. CDR3 loop: CASRDRGGETQYF. CDR3 nucleotides: TGTGCCAGTAGAGACAGGGGTGGTGAGACCCAGTACTTC.

This clonotype was observed a few times. The rearrangement uses TRBV18 and TRBJ2-2; 7 nucleotides match TRBD1. V shed 6 bases and J 0 bases; nucleotides not matched to a gene: 4. The CDR3 has 15 residues. Germline CDR1 is KGHSH and CDR2 is LQKENI. The CDR3 loop is CASSRDRANTGELFF. CDR3 coding DNA: TGTGCCAGCTCCCGAGACAGGGCGAACACCGGGGAGCTGTTTTTT.

Turning to this clonotype: At one end, the junction sequence differs from germline, possibly due to a read error. This chain connects TRBV27 to TRBJ2-7; TRBD1 might be the D (5 bases). The germline CDR1 and CDR2 sequences are MNHEY and SMNVEV (reference sequence). CDR3 length equals 13 residues. The CDR3 here is CAGRRRGSYEQYF. CDR3 DNA: TGTGCCGGCAGACGAAGGGGCTCCTACGAGCAGTACTTC.

This clonotype came up many times. The CDR3 here is CASSLALGGYTF. The CDR3, as DNA: TGCGCCAGCAGCTTGGCTTTGGGGGGCTACACCTTC. The chain combines TRBV5-1 with TRBJ1-2; D unclear. The CDR3 has 12 amino acids. Trimming removed 0 bases from V and 8 bases from J, with 8 bases in between. CDR1 is SGHRS, CDR2 YFSETQ, per germline. Combining the CDR3 with reference TRBV5-1 and TRBJ1-2 gives the whole variable domain KAGVTQTPRYLIKTRGQQVTLSCSPISGHRSVSWYQQTPGQGLQFLFEYFSETQRNKGNFPGRFSGRQFSNSRSEMNVSTLELGDSALYLCASSLALGGYTFGSGTRLTVV.

This clonotype was counted between two and nine times. This chain connects TRBV29-1 to TRBJ2-2; D is undetermined. Germline V lookup: CDR1 SQVTM, CDR2 ANQGSEA. V was cut by 4 bases and J by 1 base, with 10 bases left in between. The CDR3 has 14 amino acids. This chain's CDR3 is CSVGNGLNTGELFF. As DNA, the CDR3 is TGCAGCGTTGGGAACGGGCTGAACACCGGGGAGCTGTTTTTT.

This clonotype was observed a few times. The chain uses TRBV3-1 and TRBJ2-3; 7 positions agree with TRBD1. J gave up 4 bases and V 4 bases, and 2 bases lay outside the gene matches. The CDR3 has 13 amino acids. CDR1 is LGHDT, CDR2 YNNKEL, per germline (reference sequence). The CDR3 is CASSRQGPDTQYF. The CDR3 nucleotides read TGTGCCAGCAGCCGACAGGGTCCAGATACGCAGTATTTT.

The gene calls are TRBV20-1 and TRBJ1-5; D remains ambiguous. The CDR3 totals 13 residues. Germline lookup yields CDR1 DFQATT and CDR2 SNEGSKA (reference sequence). Trimming cost V 6 bases and J 2 bases, with 11 bases left between them. CDR3 coding DNA: TGCAGTGCCGGCGGGGAGGGCAATCAGCCCCAGCATTTT. This sequence encodes CSAGGEGNQPQHF.

The CDR3 loop is CSARDLGYDRLQETQYF. The CDR3 DNA is TGCAGTGCTAGAGATCTTGGGTATGACAGGCTCCAAGAGACCCAGTACTTC. The chain links TRBV20-1 to TRBJ2-5; D is possibly TRBD1 (6 bases). Germline V CDR1 and CDR2: DFQATT, SNEGSKA (reference sequence). Trimming shortened V by 0 bases and J by 1 base, and 18 bases separated the two germline ends. The CDR3 length is 17 residues.

The chain couples TRBV27 to TRBJ2-5, with 7 bases fitting TRBD1. The J call is uncertain, as TRBJ2-7 better fits the DNA end. This CDR3 is 14 amino acids long. The germline V gene has CDR1 MNHEY and CDR2 SMNVEV (reference sequence). CDR3 region: CASRVGDRNYEQYF. CDR3 bases: TGTGCCAGCAGGGTCGGGGACAGAAACTACGAGCAGTACTTC.

There are many counts of this clonotype. V gene TRBV7-9 combines with J gene TRBJ2-1; 12 bases fit TRBD2. With V trimmed by 7 bases and J by 6 bases, 10 bases remained unmatched. Germline assignment: CDR1 SEHNR and CDR2 FQNEAQ (reference sequence). The CDR3 runs to 16 residues. CDR3 DNA sequence: TGTGCCAGCACCCGGAGGACTAGCGGGAATTTCAATGAGCAGTTCTTC. It codes for CASTRRTSGNFNEQFF.

By share of the sample, this clonotype is medium-sized. The V gene is TRBV28, the J gene TRBJ2-7; 8 bases are shared with TRBD2. V was pared by 7 bases and J by 3 bases, with 14 bases of the junction left unmatched. Germline V gene sequence: CDR1 MDHEN, CDR2 SYDVKM. The CDR3 runs 16 residues. The CDR3 nucleotides read TGTGCCAGCAAGTTACTAGGGGCGGGAGGTCTCTACGAGCAGTACTTC. This encodes CASKLLGAGGLYEQYF.

Comment on this clonotype: The junction and the germline gene differ at one end; a read error may be behind it. This chain connects TRBV7-9 to TRBJ2-2; 7 bases align to TRBD1. The CDR3 consists of 13 residues. Per the germline V gene, CDR1 is SEHNR and CDR2 is FQNEAQ (reference sequence). CDR3 in amino acids: CANSLTGTGELFF. The CDR3 region has the DNA TGTGCCAACAGCTTGACAGGGACCGGGGAGCTGTTTTTT.

V and J are TRBV20-1 and TRBJ2-6; D gene ambiguous. The CDR3 runs 13 residues. Between the trimmed V and J ends, which lost 3 bases and 0 bases, there was a span of 3 bases. Germline V CDR1 and CDR2: DFQATT, SNEGSKA (reference sequence). The CDR3 region has the DNA TGCAGTGCTAGGAGCTCTGGGGCCAACGTCCTGACTTTC. Protein sequence: CSARSSGANVLTF.

In its sample, this clonotype was seen a few times. The junction departs from germline at one end; a sequencing error may be responsible. The chain links TRBV4-1 to TRBJ2-5, with 9 bases fitting TRBD2. Per germline, CDR1 MGHRA and CDR2 YSYEKL. The CDR3 runs 17 residues. CDR3 protein: CAGSQDRAGGPRETQYF. CDR3 sequence (DNA): TGCGCCGGCAGCCAAGATCGCGCGGGGGGGCCTAGAGAGACCCAGTACTTC.

V is TRBV11-1 and J is TRBJ2-1, with 7 bases that match TRBD1. J lost 7 bases, V lost 5 bases, and 11 bases had no gene match. The CDR3 contains 15 residues. The germline V gene encodes CDR1 SGHAT and CDR2 FQDESV (reference sequence). CDR3 protein: CASSLRQGSGNEQFF. DNA for the CDR3: TGTGCCAGCAGCCTTCGACAGGGTTCGGGGAATGAGCAGTTCTTC.

This clonotype was picked up many times. The chain couples TRBV7-2 to TRBJ1-1; D unclear. V gave up 1 base and J gave up 1 base, with 4 bases separating them. This CDR3 spans 13 amino acids. Germline loops: CDR1 SGHTA, CDR2 FQGNSA. The CDR3 bases are TGTGCCAGCAGCTTAGGGGAGAACACTGAAGCTTTCTTT. This translates into CASSLGENTEAFF.

The chain is built from TRBV11-2 and TRBJ2-5; 9 bases are shared with TRBD1. The CDR3 loop spans 16 amino acids. The germline CDR1 and CDR2 sequences are SGHAT and FQNNGV. The J segment lost 11 bases and the V segment lost 4 bases, leaving 17 bases of the junction unmatched. The CDR3 DNA is TGTGCCAGCAGCTACGAGGGACAGGGAATTAACAATGAGCAGTACTTC. Translating it yields CASSYEGQGINNEQYF.

This clonotype showed up just a few times. The V call is TRBV29-1, the J call TRBJ1-2, with D hard to call. The V end was cut by 4 bases, the J end by 3 bases, with 9 bases between. This CDR3 has 12 residues. Germline lookup yields CDR1 SQVTM and CDR2 ANQGSEA. CDR3 DNA: TGCAGCGTTGGTCTTCGGGACTATGGCTACACCTTC. It encodes CSVGLRDYGYTF.

The chain combines TRBV5-5 with TRBJ1-2, with 9 positions matching TRBD1. Germline V gene sequence: CDR1 SGHKS, CDR2 YYEKEE (reference sequence). This CDR3 spans 15 amino acids. J lost 5 bases, V lost 5 bases, and 10 bases had no gene match. As DNA, the CDR3 is TGTGCCAGCAGAGTGACTTGGGGACAGGGTTATGGCTACACCTTC. Translating gives CASRVTWGQGYGYTF.

The chain combines TRBV6-1 with TRBJ2-2; D might be TRBD2 (5 bases). Germline CDR1 reads MNHNS; CDR2 reads SASEGT. Trimming took off 6 bases at V and 2 bases at J, with 16 bases between the two ends. This CDR3 is 16 amino acids long. This CDR3 reads CASRPQDSINTGELFF. The CDR3 nucleotides read TGTGCCAGCAGGCCCCAGGACTCCATTAACACCGGGGAGCTGTTTTTT.

This clonotype is a singleton in its sample. V and J are TRBV5-4 and TRBJ2-7, with D tentatively TRBD1 or TRBD2 (6 bases each). The CDR3 covers 13 residues. Per germline, CDR1 SGHNT and CDR2 YYREEE (reference sequence). Trimming cost V 6 bases and J 4 bases, with 14 bases left between them. This chain's CDR3 is CASIRGGWYEQYF. The CDR3 coding sequence is TGTGCCAGCATACGAGGGGGGTGGTACGAGCAGTACTTC.

This clonotype was observed a single time. The chain employs TRBV5-6 and TRBJ1-2; 9 bases fit TRBD1. CDR3 length equals 17 residues. J lost 5 bases, V lost 4 bases, and 15 bases had no gene match. Germline lookup yields CDR1 SGHDT and CDR2 YYEEEE. CDR3 DNA sequence: TGTGCCAGCAGCCCCGGGCGGACAGGGGTGGCCCTTTATGGCTACACCTTC. Its translation: CASSPGRTGVALYGYTF.

This clonotype was counted only a few times. The rearrangement joins TRBV6-2 or TRBV6-3 to TRBJ2-7; maybe TRBD2 (6 bases). The CDR3 has 14 amino acids. Germline-derived CDR1 and CDR2 are MNHEY and SVGEGT. V lost 3 bases, J lost 2 bases, and 11 bases lay in between. CDR3 DNA: TGTGCCAGCAGTTATAGGGAGGTCCCCTACGAGCAGTACTTC. It is translated as CASSYREVPYEQYF.

This clonotype was picked up a small number of times. This chain joins TRBV2 and TRBJ1-6; maybe TRBD1 (5 bases). CDR3 size: 18 residues. The germline V gene encodes CDR1 SNHLY and CDR2 FYNNEI. V shed 1 base and J shed 3 bases, with 16 bases lying between them. CDR3 sequence reads: CASSEVGEGLDYNSPLHF. The CDR3 nucleotides read TGTGCCAGCAGTGAAGTCGGGGAGGGACTAGACTATAATTCACCCCTCCACTTT.